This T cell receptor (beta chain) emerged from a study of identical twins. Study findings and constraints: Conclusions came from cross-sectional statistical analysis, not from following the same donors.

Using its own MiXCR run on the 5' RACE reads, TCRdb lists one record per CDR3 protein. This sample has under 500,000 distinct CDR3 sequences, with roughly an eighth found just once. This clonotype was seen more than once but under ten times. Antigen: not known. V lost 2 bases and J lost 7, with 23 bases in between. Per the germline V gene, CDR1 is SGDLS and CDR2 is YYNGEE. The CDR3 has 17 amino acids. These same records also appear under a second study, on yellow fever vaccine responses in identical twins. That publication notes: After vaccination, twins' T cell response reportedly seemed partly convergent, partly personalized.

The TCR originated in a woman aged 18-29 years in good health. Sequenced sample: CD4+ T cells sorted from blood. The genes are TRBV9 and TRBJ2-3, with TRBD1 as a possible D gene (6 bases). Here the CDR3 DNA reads TGTGCCAGCAGCGTGGAGGTCGGGGACACCACCACTTATACGCAGTATTTT. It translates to CASSVEVGDTTTYTQYF.